This TCR delta chain was sequenced in a study of gamma-delta chains in newborns, infants, children. Looking at the study overall: Microbial exposure reportedly drives polyclonal innate γδ T cell expansion after birth.

TCRdb re-analyzed the reads via CATT. The sample holds about 8,500 delta-chain clones, 3% to 4% seen once. V gave up 4 bases and J gave up 1 base; unmatched junction bases: 12. The CDR3 totals 19 residues. Germline CDR1 GEAIGNYY, CDR2 EKD. This chain uses TRDV2 with TRDJ3; 7 nucleotides agree with TRDD3. The receptor was derived from a child who was a newborn, infant or young child, either healthy, febrile or measles-vaccinated (not recorded which). Sequencing was performed on blood. The CDR3 nucleotides read TGTGCCTGTGATACTGAGGGATACAAGGCATCCTGGGACACCCGACAGATGTTTTTC. This gives the protein CACDTEGYKASWDTRQMFF.